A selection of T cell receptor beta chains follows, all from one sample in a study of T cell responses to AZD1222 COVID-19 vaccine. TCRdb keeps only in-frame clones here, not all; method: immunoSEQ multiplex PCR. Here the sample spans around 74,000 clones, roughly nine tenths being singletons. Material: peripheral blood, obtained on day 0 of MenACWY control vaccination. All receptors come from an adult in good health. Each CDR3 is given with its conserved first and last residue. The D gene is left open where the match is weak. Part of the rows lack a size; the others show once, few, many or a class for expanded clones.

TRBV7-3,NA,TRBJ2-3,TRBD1,TGTGCCAGCAGCTTAAAGGGGGCCAGCACAGATACGCAGTATTTT,CASSLKGASTDTQYF
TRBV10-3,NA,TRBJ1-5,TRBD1,TGTGCCATCAGTGAGTCCGGGACAGGGGGGCAGCCCCAGCATTTT,CAISESGTGGQPQHF
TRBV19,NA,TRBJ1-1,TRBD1,TGTGCCAGTAGTAAGGGACAGGGGGCAACTGAAGCTTTCTTT,CASSKGQGATEAFF
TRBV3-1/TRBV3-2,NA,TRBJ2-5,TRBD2,TGTGCCAGCAGCCAAGAGGGGTCGCTAGCGGGGGGGACAGAGACCCAGTACTTC,CASSQEGSLAGGTETQYF
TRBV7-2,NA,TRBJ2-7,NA,TGTGCCAGCAGTGGGGGCGGGTATACCTACGAGCAGTACTTC,CASSGGGYTYEQYF
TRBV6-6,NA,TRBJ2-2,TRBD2,TGTGCCAGCAGTTATGTGGGGGGGGCGAACACCGGGGAGCTGTTTTTT,CASSYVGGANTGELFF
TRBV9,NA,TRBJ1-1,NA,TGTGCCAGCAGCCCGGGGACACTCGGGGACACTGAAGCTTTCTTT,CASSPGTLGDTEAFF
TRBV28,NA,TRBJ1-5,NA,TGTGCCAGCAGCCCCCAGGGAGGCGGTCAGCCCCAGCATTTT,CASSPQGGGQPQHF
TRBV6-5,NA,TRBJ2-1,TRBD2,TGTGCCAGCAAAAGCGGGGAGTACAATGAGCAGTTCTTC,CASKSGEYNEQFF
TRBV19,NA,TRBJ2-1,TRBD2,TGTGCCAGTAAGGTAGCGGGAGCCCATGAGCAGTTCTTC,CASKVAGAHEQFF
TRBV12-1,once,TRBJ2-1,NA,TGTGCCAGCAGCTCCCGAGGACCTTGGGACAGGGGCAACGGGGACAATGAGCAGTTCTTC,CASSSRGPWDRGNGDNEQFF
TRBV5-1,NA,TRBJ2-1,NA,TGCGCCAGCAGCTTGGGGCAAGCTGGTGAGCAGTTCTTC,CASSLGQAGEQFF
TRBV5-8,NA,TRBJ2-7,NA,TGTGCCAGCAGCTTATTTACAGGGTCGGGCGAGCAGTACTTC,CASSLFTGSGEQYF
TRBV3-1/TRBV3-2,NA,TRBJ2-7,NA,TGTGCCAGCAGCCAGTCGGGTGTCTCCTACGAGCAGTACTTC,CASSQSGVSYEQYF
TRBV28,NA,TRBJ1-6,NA,TGTGCCAGCAGTTACACAGGGTGGGCTAATTCACCCCTCCACTTT,CASSYTGWANSPLHF
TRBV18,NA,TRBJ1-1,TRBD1,TGTGCCAGCACGGGGACAGGGAACACTGAAGCTTTCTTT,CASTGTGNTEAFF